A single sample is the source of the 12 T cell receptor beta chains below, sequenced in a study of blood T cell repertoires in COVID-19. The assay was immunoSEQ multiplex PCR, and TCRdb's table has in-frame clones only and misses some. The data hold about 220,000 clones, with 82% observed a single time. Specimen: PBMCs or T cells enriched from blood (not recorded which). These receptors all come from a woman aged 60-70 years who had recovered from COVID-19.

This sequence joins TRBV2 and TRBJ1-5; TRBD1 might be the D (5 bases). This CDR3 spans 17 amino acids. V was pared by 0 bases and J by 3 bases, with 15 bases between. The germline CDR1 and CDR2 sequences are SNHLY and FYNNEI. As DNA, the CDR3 is TGTGCCAGCAGTGAAGCGCTTCGGCAGGGCAACAATCAGCCCCAGCATTTT. It is translated as CASSEALRQGNNQPQHF.

The rearrangement uses TRBV5-1 and TRBJ2-3, with 15 bases identical to TRBD2. J lost 2 bases, V lost 3 bases, and 1 base had no gene match. Germline-derived CDR1 and CDR2 are SGHRS and YFSETQ. This CDR3 contains 16 residues. CDR3 loop: CASSWTSGGVTDTQYF. CDR3 nucleotides: TGCGCCAGCAGCTGGACTAGCGGGGGGGTCACAGATACGCAGTATTTT.

The chain recombines TRBV27 with TRBJ2-7; maybe TRBD2 (6 bases). Germline loops: CDR1 MNHEY, CDR2 SMNVEV (reference sequence). This CDR3 comprises 14 residues. Trimming removed 4 bases at V and 7 bases at J, with 17 bases between. The CDR3 is CASSWGVGGLEQYF. The CDR3, as DNA: TGTGCCAGCAGTTGGGGGGTAGGAGGCTTGGAGCAGTACTTC.

The chain combines TRBV29-1 with TRBJ1-4, with 9 positions matching TRBD1. The germline gives CDR1 SQVTM, CDR2 ANQGSEA. With V trimmed by 6 bases and J by 7 bases, 6 bases remained unmatched. The CDR3 length is 13 residues. The CDR3 loop reads CSVGTGRAEKLFF. The CDR3 DNA follows: TGCAGCGTCGGGACAGGGAGGGCTGAAAAACTGTTTTTT.

The chain combines TRBV11-3 with TRBJ1-1; D unresolved. Germline lookup yields CDR1 SGHNT and CDR2 YENEEA. Trimming left V 1 base short and J 1 base short, with 13 bases between. This CDR3 is 16 amino acids long. The CDR3 coding sequence is TGTGCCAGCAGCTTAGGAACCCTTGGCCGGAACACTGAAGCTTTCTTT. Its protein product is CASSLGTLGRNTEAFF.

V usage is TRBV3-1 (or the pseudogene TRBV3-2) and J usage is TRBJ2-5; TRBD2 matches 12 bases. The junction had 3 bases not matched to a gene; V was cut back by 3 bases and J by 1 base. This CDR3 is 16 amino acids long. In germline, CDR1 is LGHDT, CDR2 YNNKEL (reference sequence). CDR3 sequence: CASSHRLAGAQETQYF. CDR3 nucleotide sequence: TGTGCCAGCAGCCACCGACTAGCGGGGGCCCAAGAGACCCAGTACTTC.

The V gene is TRBV19, the J gene TRBJ2-1; D possibly corresponds to TRBD2 (6 bases). The CDR3 extends over 14 amino acids. The germline V and J ends were trimmed by 7 bases and 4 bases, with 14 bases remaining between them. Germline assignment: CDR1 LNHDA and CDR2 SQIVND (reference sequence). For the CDR3, the DNA is TGTGCCAGTAAGGTGGGACTGCTTTACAATGAGCAGTTCTTC. The encoded protein is CASKVGLLYNEQFF.

V is TRBV3-1 (or the pseudogene TRBV3-2) and J is TRBJ2-4, with 7 bases that match TRBD1. With V trimmed by 0 bases and J by 8 bases, 10 bases remained unmatched. This CDR3 region has 16 residues. CDR1 and CDR2 (germline): LGHDT, YNNKEL (reference sequence). CDR3 DNA: TGTGCCAGCAGCCAAGACGGGTGGGACAGAGGGGACATTCAGTACTTC. It specifies CASSQDGWDRGDIQYF.

The gene calls are TRBV7-3 and TRBJ1-2; 7 nucleotides align to TRBD1. Germline CDR1 reads SGHTA; CDR2 reads FQGTGA. The length of the CDR3 is 14 residues. The V segment lost 6 bases and the J segment 6 bases; nucleotides outside the gene matches: 10. CDR3 DNA sequence: TGTGCCAGCAGTATGGACAGGCTGTCTCATGGCTACACCTTC. Translating it yields CASSMDRLSHGYTF.

V and J are TRBV7-9 and TRBJ1-4, with 9 bases fitting TRBD1. There are 15 residues in the CDR3. Per the germline V gene, CDR1 is SEHNR and CDR2 is FQNEAQ (reference sequence). Trimming removed 3 bases from V and 7 bases from J; junction bases left unmatched: 6. CDR3 DNA: TGTGCCAGCAGCTTTGATGGGACAGGGAGTGAAAAACTGTTTTTT. Protein product: CASSFDGTGSEKLFF.

The V call is TRBV2, the J call TRBJ2-1, with D hard to call. CDR3 length equals 13 residues. Trimming took 1 base from V and 7 from J, leaving 8 bases between them. Germline lookup yields CDR1 SNHLY and CDR2 FYNNEI. Written as DNA, the CDR3 is TGTGCCAGCAGTGAAGGTAGTCGGAATGAGCAGTTCTTC. It specifies CASSEGSRNEQFF. Supplemented by reference TRBV2 and TRBJ2-1, the full variable domain reads EPEVTQTPSHQVTQMGQEVILRCVPISNHLYFYWYRQILGQKVEFLVSFYNNEISEKSEIFDDQFSVERPDGSNFTLKIRSTKLEDSAMYFCASSEGSRNEQFFGPGTRLTVL.

The genes are TRBV7-3 and TRBJ1-5; the D gene is possibly TRBD1 (6 bases). Per germline, CDR1 SGHTA and CDR2 FQGTGA. The length of the CDR3 is 13 residues. V shed 8 bases and J shed 5 bases, with 13 bases lying between them. CDR3 loop: CASSSDRHQPQHF. CDR3 DNA sequence: TGTGCCAGCTCCTCGGACAGACATCAGCCCCAGCATTTT.